This T cell receptor beta chain comes out of a study of T-cell reconstitution after alpha-beta-depleted transplantation in children. General observations from the study: Where some patients showed high TCRbeta diversity at day 60, it came from recipient T cells and thymic progenitors that had survived.

Germline V gene sequence: CDR1 SEHNR, CDR2 FQNEAQ (reference sequence). V was pared by 4 bases and J by 3 bases, with 3 bases of the junction left unmatched. The CDR3 is made up of 13 amino acids. This clonotype occurred a few times. Its target is unknown. Preparation of the TCRbeta library involved a method that used unique molecular identifiers. A single record per CDR3 protein comes from TCRdb applying MiXCR to the PCR reads. The data hold over 100,000 distinct CDR3 sequences, with 10% observed a single time. Sequencing used PBMCs, obtained before TCRalphabeta/CD19-depleted stem cell transplant. V gene TRBV7-9 combines with J gene TRBJ2-7; 7 bases align to TRBD1. The receptor was derived from a boy aged 2 to 10 with acute lymphoblastic leukemia, due to receive a stem cell transplant. The CDR3 DNA is TGTGCCAGCAGCTCCCGGGACAGCTACGAGCAGTACTTC. It encodes CASSSRDSYEQYF.